A single sample gave rise to the 21 T cell receptor beta chains below, sequenced in a study of siplizumab effects on memory and regulatory T cells. The method was immunoSEQ multiplex PCR; TCRdb's version includes in-frame clones alone and lacks a portion of them. The sample gives roughly 68,000 clones, over 65% of which show up once; 3.5% to 4% is in the top ten. Sequenced material: memory CD4+ T cells sorted from blood. The origin of the receptors is a human donor in good health.

V and J are TRBV4-1 and TRBJ1-6; 10 bases line up with TRBD1. The germline CDR1 and CDR2 sequences are MGHRA and YSYEKL. With V trimmed by 6 bases and J by 10 bases, 15 bases remained unmatched. This CDR3 is 17 amino acids long. This CDR3 reads CASRAGQGRIVRSPLHF. DNA for the CDR3: TGCGCCAGCAGGGCGGGACAGGGGCGAATTGTCCGATCACCCCTCCACTTT.

This clone was picked up a small number of times. The chain combines TRBV6-5 with TRBJ2-7; D may be TRBD1 (6 bases). Germline CDR1 is MNHEY and CDR2 is SVGAGI. Trimming removed 1 base from V and 4 bases from J, with 14 bases in between. The CDR3 contains 15 residues. The CDR3, as DNA: TGTGCCAGCAGTTACTTCCCACGGACAGCATACGAGCAGTACTTC. It specifies CASSYFPRTAYEQYF.

The rearrangement uses TRBV5-1 and TRBJ1-2, with no clear D. Germline CDR1 SGHRS, CDR2 YFSETQ. The length of the CDR3 is 16 residues. The germline V and J ends were trimmed by 0 bases and 0 bases, with 12 bases remaining between them. The CDR3 DNA follows: TGCGCCAGCAGCTTGGCCCCCGCTACCCCTAACTATGGCTACACCTTC. Amino acid sequence: CASSLAPATPNYGYTF.

This chain uses TRBV15 with TRBJ1-6; 11 nucleotides match TRBD1. The germline gives CDR1 LNHNV, CDR2 YYDKDF (reference sequence). This CDR3 has 14 residues. J lost 9 bases, V lost 3 bases, and 1 base had no gene match. CDR3: CATSRGQGGSPLHF. The DNA for the CDR3 is TGTGCCACCAGCAGGGGACAGGGGGGTTCACCCCTCCACTTT.

The table lists this clone with a few counts. The V gene is TRBV18, the J gene TRBJ1-5, with no clear D. The CDR3 runs to 15 residues. The ends were cut back, 6 bases at V and 0 bases at J, with 12 bases in the middle. The germline V gene encodes CDR1 KGHSH and CDR2 LQKENI. The CDR3 nucleotides are TGTGCCAGCTCGCCCGCCGGTTATAGCAATCAGCCCCAGCATTTT. Its translation: CASSPAGYSNQPQHF.

V usage is TRBV27 and J usage is TRBJ2-7, with 8 bases that match TRBD2. The germline V gene encodes CDR1 MNHEY and CDR2 SMNVEV (reference sequence). V was clipped by 5 bases and J by 5 bases; unmatched bases: 11. The CDR3 covers 15 residues. Here the CDR3 DNA reads TGTGCCAGCAGTATACCGGGACTAGGGAAAAACGAGCAGTACTTC. This codes for CASSIPGLGKNEQYF.

For this clone: At one end, the junction sequence differs from germline, possibly due to a read error. The chain links TRBV15 to TRBJ2-2, with a tentative D call TRBD2 (5 bases). This CDR3 spans 19 amino acids. From germline, CDR1 is LNHNV and CDR2 YYDKDF (reference sequence). As DNA, the CDR3 is TGTGCCACCAGCAGAGATAGGACTGCACCCCGCGATTCAACCGGAGAGCTGTTTTTT. Its translation is CATSRDRTAPRDSTGELFF.

V usage is TRBV20-1 and J usage is TRBJ2-1, with no clear D. V gave up 7 bases and J gave up 8 bases, with 9 bases separating them. This CDR3 is built from 10 residues. CDR1 is DFQATT, CDR2 SNEGSKA, per germline (reference sequence). Here the CDR3 DNA reads TGCAGTGTGAACGGCCATGAGCAGTTCTTC. Protein product: CSVNGHEQFF.

The gene calls are TRBV5-8 and TRBJ2-3; D unresolved. V was clipped by 0 bases and J by 5 bases, with 4 bases between them. There are 12 residues in the CDR3. The germline CDR1 and CDR2 sequences are SGHTS and YDEGEE. The CDR3: CASSLDLDTQYF. CDR3 sequence (DNA): TGTGCCAGCAGCTTGGATTTAGATACGCAGTATTTT.

V and J are TRBV21-1 and TRBJ1-2. TRBV21-1 is recorded as a pseudogene. The CDR3 runs 15 residues. This chain's CDR3 is CASSHTSGGWEGYTF. Here the CDR3 DNA reads TGTGCCAGCAGCCACACTTCGGGGGGATGGGAAGGCTACACCTTC.

The rearrangement uses TRBV5-6 and TRBJ1-2; D unresolved. This CDR3 is 11 amino acids long. Germline lookup yields CDR1 SGHDT and CDR2 YYEEEE. V was cut by 4 bases and J by 8 bases, with 9 bases left in between. The CDR3 loop is CASSLGGGYTF. CDR3 coding DNA: TGTGCCAGCAGCCTGGGCGGGGGCTACACCTTC.

This chain joins TRBV9 and TRBJ1-3, with 11 bases identical to TRBD1. With V trimmed by 7 bases and J by 4 bases, 7 bases remained unmatched. The CDR3 totals 15 residues. Germline V lookup: CDR1 SGDLS, CDR2 YYNGEE. The CDR3 sequence: CASGTGGALGNTIYF. For the CDR3, the DNA is TGTGCCAGCGGGACAGGGGGGGCTCTGGGAAACACCATATATTTT.

This clone was recorded only once. The V and J genes are TRBV4-1 and TRBJ1-1; maybe TRBD1 (6 bases). In germline, CDR1 is MGHRA, CDR2 YSYEKL. Trimming took off 1 base at V and 4 bases at J, with 13 bases between the two ends. There are 15 residues in the CDR3. The CDR3 region has the DNA TGCGCCAGCAGCCAAGTCCGGGGGGCGAGCACTGAAGCTTTCTTT. Protein sequence: CASSQVRGASTEAFF.

The V call is TRBV19, the J call TRBJ2-1; 9 bases agree with TRBD2. The germline V gene encodes CDR1 LNHDA and CDR2 SQIVND (reference sequence). This CDR3 has 16 residues. The V and J ends lost 3 bases and 4 bases, in that order; junction bases with no gene match: 7. The CDR3 loop is CASSISASGEYNEQFF. The CDR3 bases are TGTGCCAGTAGTATCTCGGCTAGCGGGGAGTACAATGAGCAGTTCTTC.

J is TRBJ2-7 and V is TRBV6-5; 8 nucleotides match TRBD1. The CDR3 spans 14 residues. Germline CDR1 and CDR2: MNHEY and SVGAGI. V was pared by 5 bases and J by 3 bases, with 6 bases of the junction left unmatched. CDR3 in amino acids: CASSPGQGGYEQYF. Written as DNA, the CDR3 is TGTGCCAGCAGTCCCGGACAGGGCGGCTACGAGCAGTACTTC.

In DNA form, the CDR3 reads TGTGCCAGCAGTTACGGACAGATCAACACTGAAGCTTTCTTT. Its translation is CASSYGQINTEAFF. The chain links TRBV6-5 to TRBJ1-1, with D perhaps matching TRBD1 (6 bases). V shed 2 bases and J shed 2 bases, with 9 bases lying between them. Germline V lookup: CDR1 MNHEY, CDR2 SVGAGI. The CDR3 consists of 14 residues.

The CDR3 DNA reads TGCGCCAGCAGCTACATAGCGGGGGGCACAGATACGCAGTATTTT. Protein: CASSYIAGGTDTQYF. This sequence joins TRBV5-1 and TRBJ2-3, with 9 bases fitting TRBD2. Germline-derived CDR1 and CDR2 are SGHRS and YFSETQ. The CDR3 consists of 15 residues. V trimming: 3 bases; J trimming: 1 base; junction bases outside the gene matches: 3.

The rearrangement uses TRBV5-4 and TRBJ1-4, with 7 bases aligning to TRBD1. This CDR3 comprises 14 residues. Germline V gene sequence: CDR1 SGHNT, CDR2 YYREEE (reference sequence). The ends lost 4 bases at V and 3 bases at J; junction bases unmatched: 3. The CDR3 loop is CASSAGQSNEKLFF. For the CDR3, the DNA is TGTGCCAGCAGCGCGGGACAGTCTAATGAAAAACTGTTTTTT.

The genes are TRBV5-8 and TRBJ1-1, with TRBD1 identical over 7 bases. CDR3 length: 15 residues. In germline, CDR1 is SGHTS, CDR2 YDEGEE. Trimming cost V 3 bases and J 5 bases; bases outside gene matches: 10. CDR3 sequence (DNA): TGTGCCAGCAGCTCCAGGGGGTTCAGGGGTACTGAAGCTTTCTTT. Protein: CASSSRGFRGTEAFF.

The V call is TRBV28, the J call TRBJ1-2; D unresolved. Deletions cut 6 bases from V and 5 bases from J, with 10 bases between. CDR3 length equals 12 residues. Germline V gene sequence: CDR1 MDHEN, CDR2 SYDVKM. The CDR3 here is CASSPTVYGYTF. The CDR3 coding sequence is TGTGCCAGCAGCCCGACCGTTTATGGCTACACCTTC.

This clone came up once. The gene calls are TRBV5-6 and TRBJ1-1; D gene uncertain. Trimming cost V 0 bases and J 0 bases, with 12 bases left between them. CDR3 length: 16 residues. Germline V gives CDR1 SGHDT, CDR2 YYEEEE. CDR3 loop: CASSLESWSVNTEAFF. CDR3 DNA: TGTGCCAGCAGCTTGGAATCGTGGTCCGTGAACACTGAAGCTTTCTTT. Using reference TRBV5-6 and TRBJ1-1 for the parts outside the CDR3, the full variable domain is DAGVTQSPTHLIKTRGQQVTLRCSPKSGHDTVSWYQQALGQGPQFIFQYYEEEERQRGNFPDRFSGHQFPNYSSELNVNALLLGDSALYLCASSLESWSVNTEAFFGQGTRLTVV.